This TCR beta chain was sequenced for a study of brain T cells in children with intractable seizures. Generated by immunoSEQ multiplex PCR, the TCRdb table keeps only in-frame clones and is missing some. The sample holds approximately 23,000 clones, roughly 94% seen once. With V trimmed by 5 bases and J by 4 bases, 8 bases remained unmatched. Per the germline V gene, CDR1 is SGHVS and CDR2 is FQNEAQ. The CDR3 is 16 amino acids. The specimen comprised peripheral blood, sampled at surgery. This sequence originates from a boy aged 10-17 years with focal cortical dysplasia and intractable seizures. V gene TRBV7-8 combines with J gene TRBJ2-3; 11 bases map to TRBD1. For the CDR3, the DNA is TGTGCCAGCAGCCCACCCGGGACAGGGGGATCAGATACGCAGTATTTT. Its translation is CASSPPGTGGSDTQYF.